This T cell receptor beta chain was identified during a study of blood T cells in healthy people across ages. The sample, 9 to 10 milliliters of peripheral blood, was drawn from each donor. Every sample gave at least 5.5 micrograms of total RNA when it was extracted. Next came a second PCR, run for about 7 to 12 cycles, which used a sample-barcoded 5' primer along with a J-beta primer mix. A template-switch adaptor that had 12 random nucleotides put a tag on each cDNA molecule. TCRdb re-called the 5' RACE reads with MiXCR, one entry per CDR3 protein. The sample shows around 580,000 distinct CDR3 sequences, more than 45% of them seen only once. V gave up 3 bases and J gave up 5 bases, with 10 bases separating them. The CDR3 runs 13 residues. The germline CDR1 and CDR2 sequences are LGHNA and YSLEER.

The chain carries TRBV4-3 and TRBJ1-1; D is undetermined. This clonotype was obtained from an older man in good health. Material for sequencing was blood. The DNA of the CDR3 is TGCGCCAGCAGCCAGGTCGCGGGGACTGAAGCTTTCTTT. This encodes CASSQVAGTEAFF.